This T cell receptor (beta chain) was found in a study of brain T cells in children with intractable seizures. This clone was picked up one time. The antigen is undetermined. Study results and caveats: Only CDR3 sequence similarity suggested viral specificity, without known HCMV serostatus. Pre- and post-surgery blood differed in depth, so pre-surgery absences may be undersampling.

Sequencing used immunoSEQ multiplex PCR; TCRdb keeps in-frame clones, though not all of them. This sample has 78,000 or so clones, with around 91% found just once. J was trimmed by 3 bases and V by 1 base; bases with no gene match: 10. The CDR3 loop spans 17 amino acids. CDR1 and CDR2 from the germline V gene are LNHDA and SQIVND (reference sequence). The TCR originated in a girl aged 2-9 years with Rasmussen encephalitis and intractable seizures. The genes are TRBV19 and TRBJ2-7; 9 nucleotides agree with TRBD2. Sample: peripheral blood, taken at surgery. CDR3 loop: CASSIVGSGSNYYEQYF. The CDR3 DNA follows: TGTGCCAGTAGTATAGTGGGTAGCGGGAGTAATTACTACGAGCAGTACTTC. Complete variable domain (other parts from reference TRBV19 and TRBJ2-7): DGGITQSPKYLFRKEGQNVTLSCEQNLNHDAMYWYRQDPGQGLRLIYYSQIVNDFQKGDIAEGYSVSREKKESFPLTVTSAQKNPTAFYLCASSIVGSGSNYYEQYFGPGTRLTVT.